A selection of T cell receptor beta chains follows, all from one sample in a study of human T cells and chemical hapten exposure. TCRdb re-called the RACE reads with MiXCR, one entry per CDR3 protein. The sample consists of approximately 79,000 distinct CDR3 sequences, approximately 10% of them appearing once. This material consisted of whole blood, taken in connection with sensitization to the hapten diphenylcyclopropenone (DPC). The receptor set was obtained from a woman aged 45-65 years with alopecia areata. Some clones in this sample may be carry-over from other donors' samples. The CDR3 runs from the conserved cysteine through the conserved F or W. A D gene is named only where the DNA matches it firmly. Expanded clones are given a class, and other clones once, few, many or no size at all.

j_gene	d_gene	abundance	v_gene	CDR3nt	CDR3aa
TRBJ2-2	TRBD2	few	TRBV9	TGTGCCAGCAGCTCCAAAGAGATAGCGGGGTTCGCGAACACCGGGGAGCTGTTTTTT	CASSSKEIAGFANTGELFF
TRBJ2-3	-	few	TRBV5-1	TGCGCCACGGGACCTCGCCCAGATACGCAGTATTTT	CATGPRPDTQYF
TRBJ2-7	-	-	TRBV10-1	TGCGCCAGCAGTGAGGCCAGGGCCAACGAGCAGTACTTC	CASSEARANEQYF
TRBJ2-1	-	-	TRBV21-1	TGTGCCAGCAGCATCGGTTCGAGCGGGAGGGTCAATGAGCAGTTCTTC	CASSIGSSGRVNEQFF
TRBJ2-2	-	few	TRBV3-1	TGTGCCAGCAGCCAAGCCAACCCAGGGCGCACCGGGGAGCTGTTTTTT	CASSQANPGRTGELFF
TRBJ2-7	-	few	TRBV20-1	TGCAGTGCTAGGGAGTTCTCCTACGAGCAGTACTTC	CSAREFSYEQYF
TRBJ2-7	TRBD2	few	TRBV20-1	TGCAGTGCTAGACCCCTAGCGGGCGTCGAGCAGTACTTC	CSARPLAGVEQYF
TRBJ2-1	-	many	TRBV10-2	TGCGCCAGCAGTGAGCCCGAGGGGCGACGGGAGTCCTACAATGAGCAGTTCTTC	CASSEPEGRRESYNEQFF
TRBJ1-4	TRBD1	many	TRBV19	TGTGCCAGTAGCCCTGGACAGGGTAATGAAAAACTGTTTTTT	CASSPGQGNEKLFF
TRBJ2-1	TRBD2	-	TRBV18	TGTGCCAGCTCACCAAAGGACGGGAGGGCCAAGGATGAGCAGTTCTTC	CASSPKDGRAKDEQFF
TRBJ2-7	-	-	TRBV28	TGTGCCAGCAGTTCCCCGACAGGGAGGGTCCCCTACGAGCAGTACTTC	CASSSPTGRVPYEQYF
TRBJ1-2	-	-	TRBV5-1	TGCGCCAGCAGCTTGGAGGCAATCTATGGCTACACCTTC	CASSLEAIYGYTF
TRBJ2-3	TRBD2	-	TRBV20-1	TGCAGTGCTAGCGGGGGGGACGATACGCAGTATTTT	CSASGGDDTQYF
TRBJ2-1	TRBD2	few	TRBV12-3/TRBV12-4	TGTGCCAGCAGTCTCTGGAATAGCGGGAGCGGGGGGCAGTTCTTC	CASSLWNSGSGGQFF
TRBJ1-4	-	few	TRBV6-5	TGTGCCAGCAGTTACGGAGCTAATGAAAAACTGTTTTTT	CASSYGANEKLFF
TRBJ2-1	TRBD2	-	TRBV25-1	TGTGCCAGCAGTGAGAGAAGAGCGGGAGGGCCGAGCTCCTACAATGAGCAGTTCTTC	CASSERRAGGPSSYNEQFF
TRBJ2-2	-	few	TRBV5-4	TGTGCCAGCAGCCTAGGTCTCAGGGGCAGGAACGGGGAGCTGTTTTTT	CASSLGLRGRNGELFF
TRBJ2-7	TRBD2	-	TRBV5-1	TGCGCCAGCAGCTTGGACCCTCGAGCGGGAGGGCCGAACGAGCAGTACTTC	CASSLDPRAGGPNEQYF
TRBJ2-3	-	-	TRBV29-1	TGCGGAGGGGGGGCAAGCACAGATACGCAGTATTTT	CGGGASTDTQYF
TRBJ2-3	-	many	TRBV11-1	TGTGCCAGCACCCCCCGGGGTAGCCGTGCCTTCACAGATACGCAGTATTTT	CASTPRGSRAFTDTQYF
TRBJ2-6	-	few	TRBV29-1	TGCAGCGTTGAGTTGAGGGAATCTGGGGCCAACGTCCTGACTTTC	CSVELRESGANVLTF
TRBJ1-5	-	few	TRBV19	TGTGCCAGTAGTAGGGGACGGGAAATCCAGCCCCAGCATTTT	CASSRGREIQPQHF
TRBJ1-1	TRBD1	many	TRBV6-2/TRBV6-3	TGTGCCAGCACCCTGACAGGGGGCCTCACTGAAGCTTTCTTT	CASTLTGGLTEAFF
TRBJ2-7	TRBD1	many	TRBV19	TGTGCCAGCAGACCCGCCGGGACAGGGGAGGGGGAGCAGTACTTC	CASRPAGTGEGEQYF
TRBJ2-2	TRBD2	few	TRBV19	TGTGCCAGTAGTATAGCGGGACTAGCGGCGAACACCGGGGAGCTGTTTTTT	CASSIAGLAANTGELFF
TRBJ1-4	-	-	TRBV19	TGTGCCAGTAATGATCTGACTACAACTAATGAAAAACTGTTTTTT	CASNDLTTTNEKLFF
TRBJ2-7	-	few	TRBV7-2	TGTGCCAGCAGCTTAGCGCCAGTCAAGATCTCCTACGAGCAGTACTTC	CASSLAPVKISYEQYF
TRBJ1-5	-	few	TRBV7-2	TGTGCCAGCAGCTTATACGGTAGCAATCAGCCCCAGCATTTT	CASSLYGSNQPQHF
TRBJ2-7	-	-	TRBV6-2/TRBV6-3	TGTGCCAGCCACCACCCAAATCGTGCACCCTACGAGCAGTACTTC	CASHHPNRAPYEQYF
TRBJ2-7	TRBD1	-	TRBV6-6	TGTGCCAGCAGTTACTCGACGGGACAGGGATACGAGCAGTACTTC	CASSYSTGQGYEQYF
TRBJ1-6	-	many	TRBV12-3/TRBV12-4	TGTGCCAGCAGTTTCACAGGGTATGAGTCACCCCTCCACTTT	CASSFTGYESPLHF
TRBJ1-5	TRBD1	-	TRBV20-1	TGCAGTGCTGCGGGACAGGGTGGCAATCAGCCCCAGCATTTT	CSAAGQGGNQPQHF
TRBJ2-1	-	few	TRBV20-1	TGCAGTGCTAGATCGGGGCCCGAAGTGCAGTTCTTC	CSARSGPEVQFF
TRBJ2-7	TRBD2	many	TRBV10-2	TGCGCCAGCGGGGGACTAGCGGAGTACGAGCAGTACTTC	CASGGLAEYEQYF
TRBJ2-2	-	many	TRBV6-1	TGTGCCAGCAGCTGGGGGGTAGTCGCCGGGGAGCTGTTTTTT	CASSWGVVAGELFF
TRBJ1-6	TRBD1	few	TRBV14	TGTGCCAGCAGTCTCGGGACAGGGGGCAGGTCACCCCTCCACTTT	CASSLGTGGRSPLHF
TRBJ2-3	-	-	TRBV29-1	TGCAGCGTCCCAACAGGCACAGATACGCAGTATTTT	CSVPTGTDTQYF
TRBJ2-7	-	many	TRBV5-1	TGCGCCAGCAGCACCGAGGGGTCAGGGGCCTACGAGCAGTACTTC	CASSTEGSGAYEQYF
TRBJ1-1	TRBD1	-	TRBV20-1	TGCAGTGTTTCGAGGGGGCAGAACACTGAAGCTTTCTTT	CSVSRGQNTEAFF
TRBJ1-2	-	-	TRBV20-1	TGCAGTGCTCACAATGCGGTGACAGAATACTATGGCTACACCTTC	CSAHNAVTEYYGYTF
TRBJ2-7	-	-	TRBV5-1	TGCGCCAGCAGCTTGGTGTCCGGTGGACGGTCCTACGAGCAGTACTTC	CASSLVSGGRSYEQYF
TRBJ1-1	TRBD1	few	TRBV12-3/TRBV12-4	TGTGCCAGCAGTTCTCCTAACGACAGGGGAGGTGGAGCTTTCTTT	CASSSPNDRGGGAFF